This section outlines one TCR beta chain sequence together with its context. The antigen it recognizes is unknown. No much larger clonotype is one base removed from it; base qualities were not supplied. Library preparation was by the immunoSEQ multiplex PCR assay. For the multiplex PCR, a mixture combining 60 forward primers for TCR Vbeta segments and 13 reverse primers for TCR Jbeta segments was used. The CDR3 region of rearranged TCR beta genes was amplified from genomic DNA by a multiplex PCR assay. Amplified TCR beta libraries were sequenced as 87-base-pair reads on the Illumina HiSeq System. In the original analysis: Across the roughly 600 repertoires, a later analysis counted tens of millions of unique TCR beta chains, around 10 million of which were shared by at least two donors. A nearest-neighbor algorithm error-corrected the raw reads and collapsed the reads into unique sequences, merging closely related sequences to remove PCR and sequencing errors. To assign V, D and J gene segments, CDR3 sequences were aligned to IMGT reference sequences. Each retained sequence needed at least a six-nucleotide match to both a V gene segment and a J gene segment. Rearrangements were classified as productive when the CDR3 lacked stop codons and remained in frame with V and J, and all other rearrangements were classified as non-productive. CDR3 was defined by IMGT convention, running from the second conserved V-encoded cysteine to the conserved J-encoded phenylalanine. The earlier analysis of fewer than 750 of the donors excluded sequences that lacked an unambiguous match to a single V gene segment. An earlier analysis of several hundred of the donors classified V segments as functional when productive rearrangements were above 56.7% and as segregating when the standard deviation between donors was above 5%. A statistical classification framework was developed to diagnose cytomegalovirus status using the catalog of TCR beta chain sequences. In a later analysis, V and J genes were assigned by comparing TCR nucleotide sequences against IMGT/GENE-DB human TR gene sequences. Using the TCRdist pipeline, a later analysis assigned CDR3 sequences along with most-parsimonious VDJ recombination scenarios. In a later analysis, each TCR beta chain was defined by its CDR3 amino acid sequence together with its V-gene family, and reads without a unique V-gene family were excluded. As a way to deal with suspected cross-contamination and a sequencing artifact, a later analysis dropped 500 to 700 nucleotide sequences that were highly shared and had low generation probability. In a later analysis, a clonal expansion index was calculated for each public chain from normalized within-repertoire ranks of inferred template counts. Generation probabilities in a later analysis came from a VDJ recombination model fitted to out-of-frame rearrangements, and those results were checked against IGoR. A later analysis scored TCR-TCR, TCR-HLA and TCR-CMV co-occurrence with hypergeometric tests, applying a repertoire-size bias correction to TCR pairs. A later analysis estimated false discovery rates by permuting HLA or CMV assignments 20 times. In a later analysis, co-occurring TCRs were grouped using DBSCAN, and TCRdist sequence similarity was added for clustering within HLA-allele-positive subsets. Co-occurrence clustering excluded repertoires with fewer than 30,000 or more than 120,000 public chains, plus five with anomalous nucleotide sharing. In TCRdb, the immuneACCESS table is reduced to in-frame sequences with V and J assigned. These tables do not hold every clone; where another copy was compared, an unresolved V gene accounts for under half, and the others remain unexplained. The DNA gave D and trimming, while V, J and clone size come from that table. A total of 95,000 to 150,000 clones appear in this sample, approximately 15% of them only once. The biggest ten clones account for 1.9% of the sample.

This sample was included in a study of cytomegalovirus exposure and HLA in healthy donors (dated by TCRdb to about 2017). In terms of the full investigation: An earlier analysis of some 620 of the donors reported approximately 300 Gb of sequence data and 117 million unique TCR beta sequences obtained from about 170 million T cells. All discovery cohort repertoires had been generated using a single sequencing platform. The study aimed to test whether cataloging public T cell receptors could reveal signatures of past pathogen exposure. On average, around 200,000 unique TCR beta nucleotide sequences were sequenced per donor among a few hundred genotyped donors of the cohort, with roughly a sixth of those sequences being non-productive. Approximately 310 gigabases of sequencing data and roughly 80 million unique TCR sequences made up an early release that covered roughly 670 HLA-typed donors. Among the roughly 410 genotyped donors, about 83% belonged to the genetic ancestry cluster associated with self-reported Caucasian donors. A handful of DR-DQ haplotypes were handled as single units for association and clustering because linkage in the cohort was strong. An earlier analysis of several hundred of the donors applied high-throughput TCR beta sequencing to assess whether each TCR beta V gene segment acted as functional or pseudogenic. The number of donors typed differed by locus, with roughly 629-640 for A, B, C, DRB1 and DQB1, approximately 500 for DQA1, 600 to 610 for DPA1, and roughly 450 for DPB1. To predict cytomegalovirus infection status, the study combined high-throughput TCR immunosequencing, statistical association of individual TCRs with disease status, and machine learning. Rather than using new phenotypic data, the later analysis identified candidate immune exposures from TCR beta sequences and from how often those sequences occurred across donors. A later analysis re-examined previously published TCR beta repertoires from over 500 donors and added high-resolution HLA genotyping to investigate patterns of TCR occurrence. In a later genetic analysis, genome-wide SNP genotypes for about three fifths of the roughly 670 donors were used, and that subset was treated as a discovery cohort. The study used immunosequencing to profile the T cell repertoires of hundreds of subjects and linked those repertoires to cytomegalovirus serostatus. Donor age, sex, ethnicity and CMV serostatus were compiled alongside the repertoire data. In addition to the first cohort of 666 subjects, a separate validation cohort of about 120 different subjects was used. HLA typing covered class I and class II loci at four-digit resolution. General study outcomes and caveats: According to a later genetic analysis, donors in an Asian-associated ancestry cluster had fewer N-insertions in productive TCRs than the roughly 670-donor mean. When HLA alleles, especially DR and DQ, strongly co-occurred, attributing TCR associations to individual alleles was difficult. In the study, roughly 160 TCR beta chains were listed as associated with cytomegalovirus. According to a later analysis, most CMV-associated TCR beta chains appeared to be HLA-restricted, and the HLA associations seemed to be driven largely by CMV exposure. For the cohort, immune exposure information was limited to CMV serostatus. In a later analysis, several top co-occurrence clusters were reported to appear linked to parvovirus B19, influenza, CMV and Epstein-Barr virus. The authors suggested that the approach could potentially be generalized to other disease states and immunological phenotypes. Correlated functional status among segregating V segments might reflect linkage disequilibrium, but an unknown experimental factor could not be ruled out. Because counts were too low, 15 to 20 rarely observed V segments, including chromosome 9 orphons, were left out of the earlier analysis of a few hundred of the donors. Most TCR sequences were seen in very few donors, while some public TCRs were found in many individuals. In an earlier analysis of about 540 of the donors, most TCR beta V segments were observed in productive rearrangements about 87% or about 30% of the time, broadly matching IMGT annotations. Roughly uniform sequencing depth across donors was assumed in presence/absence analyses, although this assumption may not hold. A further reported finding was that TCR beta sequences accurately predicted the HLA-A and HLA-B alleles for most subjects in the first cohort. In a later analysis, HLA-associated TCR beta chains showed more clonal expansion and lower generation probabilities than non-associated chains that were equally common. In vitro tests confirmed that a few of the cytomegalovirus-associated TCR beta chains recognize cytomegalovirus antigens. Cytomegalovirus status was reported to be diagnosed by the classifier with high specificity and sensitivity in both the original and validation cohorts. Specific HLA alleles were associated with more than 15,000 TCR beta sequences at a false discovery rate of 0.05 in a later analysis. A group of highly shared sequence variants was considered likely to be a technical artifact of the sequencing pipeline. Because HLA typing was unavailable for some donors at each locus, only the typed subset was used in association tests. An association between a missense DCLRE1C variant and V-gene and J-gene trimming of TCR beta chains was found in a later genetic analysis and replicated in an independent cohort. According to a later analysis, TCR association rates differed among HLA loci, with DRB1 alleles showing the most associated TCRs and HLA-C alleles showing the fewest. In this cohort, only TCR beta chains were sequenced, and detectable features were limited by the absence of alpha or paired-chain data.

The cohort comprised some 680 healthy bone marrow donors. All cohort members were sampled while nominally healthy, although unrecorded immune exposures were likely present. The donor tested CMV seronegative, placing the donor among the 300 to 400 seronegative members of the cohort. A peripheral blood sample was provided by each donor, and peripheral blood mononuclear cells were used for TCR beta sequencing. Genomic DNA extraction from the blood cell samples was performed with the Qiagen DNeasy Blood Extraction Kit. This clonotype originated in a woman under 30 in good health and CMV-seronegative. The sequencing sample was made of PBMCs.

The CDR3 protein: CASSVGDRGFNAANVLTF. The sequenced DNA is TGTGCCAGCAGCGTAGGGGACAGGGGGTTTAATGCGGCCAACGTCCTGACTTTC. The rearranged chain carries TRBV9 and TRBJ2-6; 11 bases in the middle match TRBD1. The CDR3 spans 18 residues, from the cysteine through the phenylalanine. Just CDR3 DNA is preserved here, 54 bases in frame from base 1. Relative to germline, V is missing 0 bases and J is missing 6 bases, with 8 bases of the junction outside any gene match. CDR1 and CDR2 are read off the germline V gene as SGDLS and YYNGEE.